This entry features one T cell receptor (beta chain) sequence. Its antigen is currently not known. Per-base qualities were not stored, and no clone one base away is much larger. This record comes from a study of blood T cell repertoires in COVID-19 (dated by TCRdb to between 2020 and 2021). Concerning the study at large: The collaborator samples originated in the United States, Italy and Spain and spanned the acute and convalescent phases of COVID-19. The prospective study material was composed of cDNA or gDNA derived from T cells, B-cell-depleted T cells, or PBMCs. Deeply sampled blood TCRbeta repertoires from subjects exposed to, actively infected with, or recovered from COVID-19 were included in the dataset. The repertoires were released in a freely available public database meant as a resource for research on the immune response to SARS-CoV-2. Samples came from the ongoing ImmuneRACE study (first 160 participants) plus 1,254 subjects from 6 global collaborators. A de-identified subject ID, COVID-19 status, age in years and sex were almost always included in the sample metadata. Where HLA class I and class II types were available, the types were taken from metadata supplied by the sample provider, not from assay-based typing. Overall results and qualifications from the work: Clinical and demographic metadata were provided uncurated, with the amount varying by source and participant.

Each collaborating institution followed its own protocols to collect whole blood in K2EDTA tubes. For TCRbeta analysis, collaborators shipped samples in one of three forms: frozen whole blood, isolated PBMCs, or DNA extracted from either of those sample types. TCRbeta CDR3 regions were amplified from genomic DNA by means of the immunoSEQ Assay, a bias-controlled multiplex PCR. Per the original workflow: The number of nucleated cells in each sample was estimated from the amplification of reference gene primers within the assay. Sequence reads were collapsed and filtered to measure the absolute abundance of every unique TCRbeta CDR3 rearrangement. Productive Simpson clonality was computed per sample as the square root of Simpson's diversity index over productive rearrangements. The immuneACCESS repertoire file appears here via TCRdb, limited to in-frame rearrangements. These files lack a portion of the clones; in checked studies, under half of the deficit traces to unresolved V genes, and the cause of the others is not known. The DNA was the basis for D and trimming; V, J and clone size are from that table. This sample holds approximately 47,000 clones; under 85% were observed only once. The ten most abundant clones make up 8.8% of the sample.

The germline V gene (reference sequence) sets CDR1 to LNHDA and CDR2 to SQIVND. Counted from cysteine to phenylalanine, this CDR3 has 14 amino acids. Only CDR3 DNA is held: 42 bases, read in frame from base 1. At the junction V is shortened by 3 bases and J by 4 bases, with 12 bases in between. Source material: peripheral blood. Rearrangement joined TRBV19 to TRBJ1-2, and the D gene may be TRBD1, 6 bases matching. This clonotype was obtained from a man between 60 and 75 years old with acute or convalescent COVID-19. The sequenced DNA: TGTGCCAGTAGTATTCAGGGGCTGGCCTATGGCTACACCTTC. This encodes CASSIQGLAYGYTF.